The next 21 T cell receptor beta chains were all read from a single sample in a study of CD8+CD57+ T cells in acquired aplastic anemia. Genomic DNA served as template for TCR beta VDJ and CDR3 profiling. MiXCR was run by TCRdb on the reads, yielding one entry per CDR3 protein. The sample yields approximately 150,000 distinct CDR3 sequences, 40% to 55% seen once. All patients picked for sequencing had shown, by flow cytometry, an expansion of CD8+CD57+ cells. The source material was sorted CD4+, CD8+, or CD8+CD57+ T cells (not recorded which) from PBMCs. These receptors all stem from a human donor with aplastic anemia.

This clonotype came up a few times. The V gene is TRBV7-2, the J gene TRBJ2-7; 11 bases agree with TRBD2. Germline CDR1 SGHTA, CDR2 FQGNSA. J lost 4 bases, V lost 5 bases, and 4 bases had no gene match. CDR3 size: 14 residues. Here the CDR3 reads CASSPRTSGYEQYF. In nucleotides, the CDR3 is TGTGCCAGCAGCCCACGGACTAGCGGGTACGAGCAGTACTTC.

The rearrangement uses TRBV29-1 and TRBJ2-1; TRBD1 agrees at 9 bases. Germline CDR1 SQVTM, CDR2 ANQGSEA. The CDR3 spans 13 residues. V dropped 8 bases and J dropped 7; count of bases not matched to a gene: 9. CDR3 sequence: CSQTGGANNEQFF. CDR3 nucleotide sequence: TGCAGCCAAACAGGGGGCGCAAATAATGAGCAGTTCTTC.

The gene calls are TRBV12-3 or TRBV12-4 and TRBJ2-7, with TRBD1 identical over 8 bases. V dropped 5 bases and J dropped 0; count of bases not matched to a gene: 9. This CDR3 has 16 amino acids. In nucleotides, the CDR3 is TGTGCCAGCAGTCCCGGGCAGGGGGCCCTCTCCTACGAGCAGTACTTC. Translated: CASSPGQGALSYEQYF.

The genes are TRBV10-2 and TRBJ1-1; D perhaps matches TRBD1 (6 bases). This CDR3 spans 13 amino acids. Germline loops: CDR1 WSHSY, CDR2 SAAADI. The V gene lost 3 bases and the J gene lost 3 bases, with 8 bases spanning the gap. The CDR3 loop reads CASSEQGYTEAFF. CDR3 sequence (DNA): TGCGCCAGCAGTGAACAGGGCTACACTGAAGCTTTCTTT.

This clonotype was seen a handful of times. The chain carries TRBV20-1 and TRBJ2-5, with a possible D match to TRBD2 (5 bases). Trimming took off 3 bases at V and 4 bases at J, with 9 bases between the two ends. CDR3 size: 12 residues. The germline gives CDR1 DFQATT, CDR2 SNEGSKA (reference sequence). The DNA of the CDR3 is TGCAGTGCTAGTCTTCGGGGAGAGACCCAGTACTTC. This encodes CSASLRGETQYF.

The chain employs TRBV5-6 and TRBJ2-1; D is uncertain. Per germline, CDR1 SGHDT and CDR2 YYEEEE. CDR3 length: 15 amino acids. The V and J ends lost 3 bases and 0 bases respectively, with 10 bases between them. DNA of the CDR3: TGTGCCAGCAGCTACGAGTACAGCTCCTACAATGAGCAGTTCTTC. Its translation is CASSYEYSSYNEQFF.

Ten or more counts support this clonotype. The chain couples TRBV12-3 or TRBV12-4 to TRBJ1-6; D is perhaps TRBD1 (6 bases). Trimming shortened V by 7 bases and J by 0 bases, and 13 bases separated the two germline ends. CDR3 length equals 16 residues. CDR3: CASTSTGSSYNSPLHF. For the CDR3, the DNA is TGTGCCAGCACCAGCACAGGGAGCTCCTATAATTCACCCCTCCACTTT.

This chain uses TRBV7-2 with TRBJ2-7; TRBD2 matches 12 bases. Germline assignment: CDR1 SGHTA and CDR2 FQGNSA. The CDR3 covers 13 residues. V shed 11 bases and J 2 bases; nucleotides not matched to a gene: 4. CDR3: CAAGLAGTYEQYF. The DNA of the CDR3 is TGTGCCGCCGGACTAGCGGGGACCTACGAGCAGTACTTC.

The table lists this clonotype with a few counts. The CDR3: CASSLRAWGDEQFF. The DNA of the CDR3 is TGTGCCAGCAGCTTAAGAGCTTGGGGGGATGAGCAGTTCTTC. V is TRBV7-3 and J is TRBJ2-1; perhaps TRBD2 as D (6 bases). Germline CDR1 SGHTA, CDR2 FQGTGA. Trimming cost V 1 base and J 8 bases, with 12 bases left between them. The CDR3 extends over 14 amino acids.

As concerns this clonotype: A much more abundant neighbour one base away suggests this may be a read error. The CDR3 carries no conserved terminal phenylalanine or tryptophan, so it likely arises from a read error. V and J are TRBV5-6 and TRBJ1-5; a weak D match, TRBD1 (5 bases). V was clipped by 5 bases and J by 1 base, with 16 bases between them. This CDR3 is built from 16 residues. CDR1 is SGHDT, CDR2 YYEEEE, per germline. The CDR3 is CASSLGTGRSNQPQHL. CDR3 coding DNA: TGTGCCAGCAGTCTGGGGACGGGGAGGAGCAATCAGCCCCAGCATCTT.

The chain links TRBV29-1 to TRBJ1-2; TRBD1 is a possible D gene (5 bases). The CDR3 has 11 amino acids. Deletions cut 4 bases from V and 7 bases from J, with 10 bases between. CDR1 and CDR2 (germline): SQVTM, ANQGSEA. In DNA, the CDR3 is TGCAGCGTTGTCGCAGGGACTGGCTACACCTTC. Its translation: CSVVAGTGYTF.

The CDR3 coding sequence is TGTGCCATCACCGCGGGGAATACGCAGTATTTT. This encodes CAITAGNTQYF. The chain uses TRBV10-3 and TRBJ2-3, with D possibly TRBD2 on 6 matching bases. The length of the CDR3 is 11 residues. Germline V gene lookup returns CDR1 ENHRY and CDR2 SYGVKD. V lost 7 bases, J lost 7 bases, and 9 bases lay in between.

The genes are TRBV4-3 and TRBJ1-2; D possibly corresponds to TRBD1 (5 bases). Per the germline V gene, CDR1 is LGHNA and CDR2 is YSLEER. Trimming pared 1 base from V and 4 bases from J, leaving 13 bases between. CDR3 size: 15 residues. The CDR3 sequence: CASSQGRQGGYGYTF. Written as DNA, the CDR3 is TGCGCCAGCAGCCAAGGTCGCCAGGGAGGCTATGGCTACACCTTC.

This clonotype was seen repeatedly, ten times or more. V usage is TRBV19 and J usage is TRBJ1-1, with D tentatively TRBD1 (6 bases). The CDR3 loop spans 15 amino acids. V lost 5 bases to trimming and J lost 2 bases, with 15 bases between them. Germline assignment: CDR1 LNHDA and CDR2 SQIVND (reference sequence). CDR3: CASSVTGTPNTEAFF. The CDR3 DNA follows: TGTGCCAGTAGTGTTACCGGGACACCCAACACTGAAGCTTTCTTT.

The chain recombines TRBV7-2 with TRBJ2-1, with D perhaps matching TRBD1 or TRBD2 (5 bases each). The CDR3 runs to 14 residues. V gave up 6 bases and J gave up 7 bases, with 16 bases separating them. CDR1 is SGHTA and CDR2 is FQGNSA in the germline V gene. CDR3 in DNA: TGTGCCAGCAGTTACTCGGGGCAGAGTAATGAGCAGTTCTTC. Translation gives CASSYSGQSNEQFF.

In this sample, this clonotype turned up many times. The chain recombines TRBV5-8 with TRBJ2-5, with 10 nucleotides matching TRBD2. The CDR3 spans 16 residues. The V gene's germline CDR1 is SGHTS and CDR2 YDEGEE. The J segment lost 1 base and the V segment lost 3 bases, leaving 6 bases of the junction unmatched. CDR3 region: CASSSSGLASQETQYF. The CDR3 DNA sequence: TGTGCCAGCAGCTCTTCGGGACTAGCGAGCCAAGAGACCCAGTACTTC.

This clonotype was seen repeatedly, ten times or more. This chain uses TRBV5-4 with TRBJ2-5; TRBD2 matches 8 bases. Germline values: CDR1 SGHNT, CDR2 YYREEE (reference sequence). This CDR3 region has 15 residues. The V gene end was trimmed by 4 bases and the J gene end by 3 bases; junction bases not matched to a gene: 8. The CDR3 sequence is CASSPGAGEKETQYF. The CDR3 DNA reads as TGTGCCAGCAGCCCGGGAGCGGGGGAAAAAGAGACCCAGTACTTC.

There are many counts of this clonotype. CDR3 region: CSAPPSGGYGRTQYF. In DNA form, the CDR3 reads TGCAGTGCTCCGCCCTCCGGGGGGTATGGGCGTACGCAGTATTTT. The genes are TRBV20-1 and TRBJ2-3, with TRBD2 identical over 7 bases. Germline-derived CDR1 and CDR2 are DFQATT and SNEGSKA (reference sequence). CDR3 length: 15 residues. With V trimmed by 5 bases and J by 8 bases, 16 bases remained unmatched.

This chain links TRBV7-6 with TRBJ2-3, with TRBD2 matching over 9 bases. Per the germline V gene, CDR1 is SGHVS and CDR2 is FNYEAQ. With 3 bases clipped from V and 9 bases from J, the junction kept 7 bases outside the gene matches. The CDR3 length is 14 residues. CDR3 DNA: TGTGCCAGCAGCTTTGGTAGCGGGAGTGGGACGCAGTATTTT. Amino acids: CASSFGSGSGTQYF. Combining the CDR3 with reference TRBV7-6 and TRBJ2-3 gives the whole variable domain GAGVSQSPRYKVTKRGQDVALRCDPISGHVSLYWYRQALGQGPEFLTYFNYEAQQDKSGLPNDRFSAERPEGSISTLTIQRTEQRDSAMYRCASSFGSGSGTQYFGPGTRLTVL.

This chain links TRBV7-4 with TRBJ2-1; D possibly matches TRBD1 or TRBD2 (5 bases each). The germline V and J ends were trimmed by 1 base and 7 bases, with 14 bases remaining between them. The CDR3 has 15 amino acids. CDR1 SGHVT and CDR2 SQSDAQ come from the germline V gene. CDR3 nucleotide sequence: TGTGCCAGCAGCTTAGACCCGGGGCCCGGGAATGAGCAGTTCTTC. Translated, it gives CASSLDPGPGNEQFF.

The chain joins TRBV30 to TRBJ1-6; 7 bases line up with TRBD1. This CDR3 comprises 14 residues. V shed 4 bases, J shed 6 bases, and the junction held 6 bases outside the gene matches. CDR1 is GTSNPN and CDR2 is SVGIG in the germline V gene (reference sequence). The CDR3 spells CAWIPGTVNSPLHF. The CDR3, as DNA: TGTGCCTGGATTCCGGGGACAGTTAATTCACCCCTCCACTTT.